This TCR beta chain derives from a study of T-cell reconstitution after alpha-beta-depleted transplantation in children (dated by TCRdb to the mid-2010s). Study-level background: Using TCR repertoire profiling, the study quantitatively followed how T-cell immune reconstitution unfolded in children after TCRalphabeta/CD19-depleted allogeneic hematopoietic cell transplantation.

The table lists this clonotype with a few counts. Its antigen specificity is not known. Within one base of it there is no much larger clone, and no base qualities were kept. Here is what the overall study found, with its caveats: The high TCRbeta diversity at day 60 in some patients was ascribed to recipient T cells and intrathymic progenitors that had survived conditioning. Over the following months the frequencies of hyperexpanded clones went down, and after one year T-cell counts and TCRbeta diversity were mostly credited to newly produced T cells. The apparently early recovery of alphabetaT-cell counts about two months after transplant reportedly depended on only several hundred rapidly expanded clones that came from non-depleted graft cells.

The treatment or condition label corresponds to: allogeneic hematopoietic cell transplantation with graft depleted of TCRalphabeta T cells and CD19 B cells. Transplant recipients were children who received TCRalphabeta/CD19-depleted allogeneic hematopoietic cell grafts. Counted from cysteine to phenylalanine, this CDR3 has 12 amino acids. Just the 36-base CDR3 DNA is kept, in frame starting at base 1. Based on the germline V gene, the CDR1 and CDR2 sequences are MDHEN and SYDVKM. A distance of 12 bases separates the germline ends of V and J, which lose 5 bases and 7 bases respectively. Library generation was performed with PCR. The run used an Illumina HiSeq 2500. To normalize quantification of the TCRbeta repertoire, the TCR libraries were built with molecular barcoding that relied on unique molecular identifiers. TCRdb cleaned the public reads at Q25 with fastp, built clones with MiXCR and kept in-frame beta chains. Duplicate CDR3 protein sequences are folded into a single record with the most common DNA and genes. This sample lists fewer than 700,000 distinct CDR3 sequences; 10% to 15% were detected once. Clones ranked in the top ten supply 2.2% of the sample.

This sample comprised PBMCs, mostly from graft donor cells, obtained 360 days after TCRalphabeta/CD19-depleted stem cell transplant. The sequence was collected from a male patient younger than 18 who had a stem cell transplant for acute myeloid leukemia, so the T cells may come from the graft donor. The chain is made from TRBV28 and TRBJ2-7, with no reliable assignment of the D segment. The DNA sequence follows: TGTGCCAGCAGTCACCCCCCCGAAGAGCAGTACTTC. It specifies CASSHPPEEQYF.